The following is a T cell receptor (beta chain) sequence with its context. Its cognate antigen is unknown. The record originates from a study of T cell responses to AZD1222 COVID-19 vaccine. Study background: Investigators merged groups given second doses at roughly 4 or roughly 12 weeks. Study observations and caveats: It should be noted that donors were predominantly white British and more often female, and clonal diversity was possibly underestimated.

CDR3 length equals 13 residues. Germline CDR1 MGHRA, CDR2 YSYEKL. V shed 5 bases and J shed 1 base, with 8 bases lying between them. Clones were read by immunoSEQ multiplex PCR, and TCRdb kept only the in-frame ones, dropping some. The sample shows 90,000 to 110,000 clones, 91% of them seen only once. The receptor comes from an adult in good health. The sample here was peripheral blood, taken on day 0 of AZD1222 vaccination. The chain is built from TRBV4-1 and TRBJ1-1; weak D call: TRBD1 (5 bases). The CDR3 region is CASSFRENTEAFF. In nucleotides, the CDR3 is TGCGCCAGCAGCTTCAGGGAGAACACTGAAGCTTTCTTT.